This T cell receptor (beta chain) was found in a study of control samples from healthy donors and cancer patients. Germline V gene lookup returns CDR1 MNHNS and CDR2 SASEGT. V was trimmed by 3 bases and J by 0 bases, leaving 8 bases between them. The CDR3 totals 14 residues. Here immunoSEQ multiplex PCR was the method, and the copy in TCRdb shows in-frame clones only, minus some. Of 130,000 or so clones detected, about 89% appear once; the ten largest clones hold around 7.3%. The sample was blood. The clonotype comes from a man younger than 30 in good health. The rearrangement uses TRBV6-1 and TRBJ1-2; D uncertain. The CDR3 sequence: CASSEASSNYGYTF. In DNA, the CDR3 is TGTGCCAGCAGTGAGGCTTCCTCTAACTATGGCTACACCTTC.